This TCR beta chain was sequenced during a study of human T cells and chemical hapten exposure. General observations from the study: DPC sensitization produced no change in TCRs with frequency above 1 in 1000.

Noted time point: pre-sensitization, week 0. Treatment described: therapeutic diphenylcyclopropenone sensitization with weekly scalp DPC. Concerning this clonotype: Antigen: not known.

V was clipped by 4 bases and J by 2 bases; unmatched bases: 7. The CDR3 spans 17 residues. Germline V gene data show CDR1 as MNHEY and CDR2 as SMNVEV (reference sequence). Via MiXCR, TCRdb re-called the RACE reads, giving one row per CDR3 protein. The sample holds around 92,000 distinct CDR3 sequences, 10% to 14% seen once. The receptor was isolated from a woman aged 60-75 years with alopecia areata. Some clones in this sample may be carry-over from other donors' samples. This material consisted of whole blood, taken in connection with sensitization to the hapten diphenylcyclopropenone (DPC). The chain links TRBV27 to TRBJ2-3; 12 bases fit TRBD2. The CDR3 spells CASSYKRTSGNTDTQYF. The CDR3 region has the DNA TGTGCCAGCAGTTACAAACGGACTAGCGGGAACACAGATACGCAGTATTTT.